The clone carrying this TCR beta chain was seen at least ten times. Per germline, CDR1 SGHVS and CDR2 FQNEAQ. This CDR3 has 15 amino acids. With 4 bases removed from V and 0 bases from J, the gap between germline ends came to 9 bases. TCRdb called the 5' RACE reads again in MiXCR, with one record for every CDR3 protein. In the table there are over 30,000 distinct CDR3 sequences, about an eighth of which are singletons. This record comes from a study of T-cell memory formation after mild COVID-19. The chain carries TRBV7-8 and TRBJ2-2; weak D call: TRBD1 (5 bases). Material: PBMCs or a T cell subset sorted from them (not recorded which). The sequence derives from a man between 18 and 35 years old who had mild COVID-19 (a few samples of this study predate the infection). Cell type and time point are not known. The CDR3 nucleotides are TGTGCCAGCAGCTCGAGGACAACGAACACCGGGGAGCTGTTTTTT. It is translated as CASSSRTTNTGELFF.